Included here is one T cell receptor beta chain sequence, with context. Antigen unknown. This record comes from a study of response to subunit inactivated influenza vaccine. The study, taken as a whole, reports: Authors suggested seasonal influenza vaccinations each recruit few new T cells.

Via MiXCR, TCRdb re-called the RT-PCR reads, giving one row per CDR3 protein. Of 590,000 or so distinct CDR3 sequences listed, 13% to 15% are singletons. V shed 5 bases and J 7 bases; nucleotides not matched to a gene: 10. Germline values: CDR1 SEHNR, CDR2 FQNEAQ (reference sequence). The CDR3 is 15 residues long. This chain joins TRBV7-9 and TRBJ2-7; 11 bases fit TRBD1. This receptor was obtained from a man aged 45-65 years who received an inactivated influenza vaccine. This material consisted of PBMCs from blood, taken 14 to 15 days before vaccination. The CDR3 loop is CASSQFGQGADEQYF. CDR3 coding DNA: TGTGCCAGCAGCCAATTCGGACAGGGGGCTGATGAGCAGTACTTC.